Described below is a single TCR beta chain sequence and its context. This clone was observed once. Its antigen remains unidentified. Per-base qualities were not stored, and no clone one base away is much larger. The germline V gene encodes CDR1 MNHEY and CDR2 SVGAGI. Trimming at the junction amounts to 6 bases on V and 5 bases on J, and the germline ends lie 17 bases apart. The CDR3 sequence holds 15 residues, the cysteine and phenylalanine included. Only the CDR3 portion is preserved as DNA: 45 bases, with reading frame beginning at the first base. In total, roughly 670 healthy bone marrow donors made up the cohort. All cohort members were sampled while nominally healthy, although unrecorded immune exposures were likely present. The donor was CMV seropositive and belonged to the group of around 300 seropositive cohort members. A peripheral blood sample was collected from each donor, and TCR beta sequencing was performed on peripheral blood mononuclear cells. The Qiagen DNeasy Blood Extraction Kit was used to extract genomic DNA from the blood cell samples.

This record comes from a study of cytomegalovirus exposure and HLA in healthy donors (dated by TCRdb to about 2017). At the level of the whole study: An earlier analysis of roughly 610 of the donors reported approximately 280 Gb of sequence data and 117 million unique TCR beta sequences obtained from about 179 million T cells. To predict cytomegalovirus infection status, the study brought together high-throughput TCR immunosequencing, statistical association of individual TCRs with disease status, and machine learning. In addition to the first cohort of around 670 subjects, a separate validation cohort of approximately 130 different subjects was used. The genetic ancestry cluster associated with self-reported Caucasian donors included 65% to 90% of the approximately 400 genotyped donors. Rather than drawing on any new phenotypic data, the later analysis identified candidate immune exposures from TCR beta sequences and the way those sequences occurred across donors. A later analysis re-analyzed previously published TCR beta repertoires from 666 donors and added high-resolution HLA genotyping to study TCR occurrence patterns. Donor age, sex, ethnicity and CMV serostatus were compiled alongside the repertoire data. The study used immunosequencing to profile the T cell repertoires of 670 or so subjects and linked those repertoires to cytomegalovirus serostatus. Class I and class II HLA loci were covered by the typing at four-digit resolution. Across roughly 420 genotyped donors of the cohort, an average of about 220,000 unique TCR beta nucleotide sequences per donor were sequenced, and 15% to 20% of those sequences were non-productive. Because of strong linkage in the cohort, roughly five DR-DQ haplotypes were treated as single units for association and clustering. An earlier analysis of 450 to 750 of the donors used high-throughput TCR beta sequencing to judge whether each TCR beta V gene segment behaved as functional or pseudogenic. The study was designed to test whether signatures of past pathogen exposure could be identified by cataloging public T cell receptors. In a later genetic analysis, genome-wide SNP genotypes for about three fifths of the roughly 670 donors were used, and that subset was treated as a discovery cohort. About 280 gigabases of sequencing data and around 85 million unique TCR sequences made up an early release that covered fewer than 650 HLA-typed donors. Typing coverage differed by locus: A, B, C, DRB1 and DQB1 were typed in about 620-640 donors, DQA1 in 500 to 550, DPA1 in 606, and DPB1 in 400 to 480. Every repertoire in the discovery cohort had been generated on one and the same sequencing platform. Study-wide conclusions, independent of this receptor: In a later analysis, most CMV-associated TCR beta chains were found to appear HLA-restricted, with HLA associations seemingly driven largely by CMV exposure. Cytomegalovirus status was reported to be diagnosed by the classifier with high specificity and sensitivity in both the original and validation cohorts. In a later genetic analysis, a missense DCLRE1C variant was associated with V-gene and J-gene trimming of TCR beta chains, and the association was replicated in an independent cohort. Correlated functional status among segregating V segments might be attributable to linkage disequilibrium, but an unknown experimental factor could not be ruled out. A further reported finding was that TCR beta sequences accurately predicted the HLA-A and HLA-B alleles for most subjects in the first cohort. The cohort was sequenced for TCR beta chains only, and without alpha or paired-chain data the features that could be detected were limited. A total of 150 or so TCR beta chains were listed by the study as associated with cytomegalovirus. In a later genetic analysis, fewer N-insertions in productive TCRs were reported among donors in an Asian-associated ancestry cluster than the roughly 710-donor mean. Specific HLA alleles were associated with 15,000 to 20,000 TCR beta sequences at a false discovery rate of 0.05 in a later analysis. A cluster of highly shared sequence variants was judged likely to be a technical artifact of the sequencing pipeline. The authors suggested that the approach could potentially be generalized to other disease states and immunological phenotypes. The 87-base-pair reads could not distinguish some IMGT-functional V segments, including TRBV6-2 and TRBV6-3, so those segments were excluded. A later analysis found that HLA-associated TCR beta chains were more clonally expanded and had lower generation probabilities than equally common non-associated chains. In an earlier analysis of around 600 of the donors, most TCR beta V segments were observed in productive rearrangements about 87% or about 30% of the time, broadly matching IMGT annotations. For the cohort, immune exposure information was limited to CMV serostatus. A few of the identified cytomegalovirus-associated TCR beta chains were confirmed in vitro to be specific for cytomegalovirus antigens. Because counts were too low, around 18 rarely observed V segments, including chromosome 9 orphons, were left out of the earlier analysis of 587 of the donors. Roughly uniform sequencing depth across donors was assumed in presence/absence analyses, although this assumption may not hold. Assigning TCR associations to individual alleles was difficult when HLA alleles, especially DR and DQ, strongly co-occurred. A later analysis reported that several top co-occurrence clusters appeared linked to parvovirus B19, influenza, CMV and Epstein-Barr virus. Across donors, most TCR sequences were observed very rarely, whereas some public TCRs were present in many individuals. Because HLA typing was unavailable for some donors at each locus, only the typed subset was used in association tests. According to a later analysis, TCR association rates differed among HLA loci, with DRB1 alleles showing the most associated TCRs and HLA-C alleles showing the fewest.

Libraries were made using the immunoSEQ multiplex PCR assay. A mixture of 60 forward primers for TCR Vbeta segments and 13 reverse primers for TCR Jbeta segments was used in the multiplex PCR. The CDR3 region of rearranged TCR beta genes was amplified from genomic DNA by a multiplex PCR assay. The amplified TCR beta libraries were sequenced on the Illumina HiSeq System as 87-base-pair reads. For the original study's pipeline: In a later analysis, tens of millions of unique TCR beta chains were counted across the approximately 620 repertoires, and about 9.9 million of these chains were shared by at least two donors. To remove PCR and sequencing errors, raw reads were error-corrected and collapsed into unique sequences using a nearest-neighbor algorithm that merged closely related sequences. To assign V, D and J gene segments, CDR3 sequences were aligned to IMGT reference sequences. Each retained sequence needed at least a six-nucleotide match to both a V gene segment and a J gene segment. Rearrangements were classified as productive when the CDR3 lacked stop codons and remained in frame with V and J, and all other rearrangements were classified as non-productive. Following IMGT convention, CDR3 was defined as the stretch from the second conserved V-encoded cysteine to the conserved J-encoded phenylalanine. In an earlier analysis of 500 to 650 of the donors, sequences lacking an unambiguous match to a single V gene segment were excluded. An earlier analysis of 587 of the donors classified V segments as functional when productive rearrangements were above 56.7% and as segregating when the standard deviation between donors was above 5%. To diagnose cytomegalovirus status from the catalog of TCR beta chain sequences, a statistical classification framework was built. V and J gene assignment, in a later analysis, came from comparing TCR nucleotide sequences with IMGT/GENE-DB human TR gene sequences. A later analysis assigned CDR3 sequences and most-parsimonious VDJ recombination scenarios with the TCRdist pipeline. In a later analysis, every TCR beta chain was defined by the combination of its CDR3 amino acid sequence and its V-gene family, and reads without a unique V-gene family were dropped. As a way to deal with suspected cross-contamination and a sequencing artifact, a later analysis dropped hundreds of nucleotide sequences that were highly shared and had low generation probability. In a later analysis, a clonal expansion index was calculated for each public chain from normalized within-repertoire ranks of inferred template counts. In a later analysis, generation probabilities were computed with a VDJ recombination model fitted to out-of-frame rearrangements, and the resulting probabilities were checked against IGoR. Hypergeometric tests were used in a later analysis to score TCR-TCR, TCR-HLA and TCR-CMV co-occurrence, with a repertoire-size bias correction applied to the TCR pairs. A later analysis estimated false discovery rates by permuting HLA or CMV assignments 20 times. In a later analysis, co-occurring TCRs were grouped using DBSCAN, and TCRdist sequence similarity was added for clustering within HLA-allele-positive subsets. Repertoires with fewer than 30,000 or more than 120,000 public chains were left out of co-occurrence clustering, as were five repertoires with anomalous nucleotide sharing. The table comes from immuneACCESS by way of TCRdb, which keeps in-frame sequences with V and J called. Part of the clones is missing from these tables; in studies checked, under half for an unresolved V gene and the rest for unknown reasons. The D gene and trimming were derived from the DNA, and the V and J assignments and clone size from that table. This sample gives approximately 160,000 clones in total; 77% of them show up just once. Less than 1.5% of the sample lies in the top ten.

This receptor chain uses TRBV6-5 and TRBJ2-1; the D gene identity is not certain. The TCR originated in a woman aged 30 to 39 in good health and CMV-seropositive. The specimen sequenced was PBMCs. CDR3 sequence: CASSPSRFWDNEQFF. The DNA reads TGTGCCAGCAGCCCGAGCAGGTTTTGGGACAATGAGCAGTTCTTC.